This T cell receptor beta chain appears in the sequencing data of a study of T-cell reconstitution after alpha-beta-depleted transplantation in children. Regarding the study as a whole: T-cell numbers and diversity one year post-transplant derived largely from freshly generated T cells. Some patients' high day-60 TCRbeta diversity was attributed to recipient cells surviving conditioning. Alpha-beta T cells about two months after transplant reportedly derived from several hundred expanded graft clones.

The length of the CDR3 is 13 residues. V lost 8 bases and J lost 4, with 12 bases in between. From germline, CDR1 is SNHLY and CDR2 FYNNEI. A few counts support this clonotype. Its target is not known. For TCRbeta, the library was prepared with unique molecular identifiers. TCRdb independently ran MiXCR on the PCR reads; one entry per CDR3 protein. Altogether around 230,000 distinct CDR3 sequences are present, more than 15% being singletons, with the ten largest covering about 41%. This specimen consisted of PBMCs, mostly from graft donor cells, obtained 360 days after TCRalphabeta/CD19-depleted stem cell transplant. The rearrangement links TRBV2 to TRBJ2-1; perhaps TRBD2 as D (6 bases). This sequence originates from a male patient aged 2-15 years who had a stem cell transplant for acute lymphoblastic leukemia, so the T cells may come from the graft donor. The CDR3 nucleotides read TGTGCCAGCCGGGAGACACGGTACAATGAGCAGTTCTTC. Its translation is CASRETRYNEQFF.